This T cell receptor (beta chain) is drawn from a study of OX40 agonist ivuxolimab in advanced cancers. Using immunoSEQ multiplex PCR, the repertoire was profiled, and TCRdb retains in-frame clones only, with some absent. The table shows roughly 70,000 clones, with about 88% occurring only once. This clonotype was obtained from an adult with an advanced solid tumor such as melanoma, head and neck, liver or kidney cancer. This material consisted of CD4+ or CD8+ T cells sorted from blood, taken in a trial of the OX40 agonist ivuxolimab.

Here the CDR3 DNA reads TGTGCCAGTGGGGGAGGAGGGGTAACGACGGCTTTCTTT. Translated, it gives CASGGGGVTTAFF. The J gene is TRBJ1-1, the V gene TRBV19; D may be TRBD1 (5 bases). Germline CDR1 reads LNHDA; CDR2 reads SQIVND (reference sequence). Between the trimmed V and J ends, which lost 8 bases and 11 bases, there was a span of 21 bases. This CDR3 has 13 residues.